This entry is about one TCR beta chain. Its antigen remains unknown. These data come from a study of neoadjuvant anti-PD-1 for oral cavity cancer. Study outcomes and limitations: Higher pretreatment Treg/Th17 ratios tracked higher pretreatment blood clonality. Non-responders to neoadjuvant nivolumab had significantly more clonal PBMC T cells than responders.

The CDR3 consists of 18 residues. Trimming took 0 bases from V and 0 from J; bases not matched to a gene: 8. CDR1 SEHNR and CDR2 FQNEAQ come from the germline V gene (reference sequence). Patients were newly diagnosed with stage II-IVA oral cavity squamous cell carcinoma without prior systemic or radiation treatment. No culture or expansion preceded analysis of these blood cells. Assay: immunoSEQ multiplex PCR; the TCRdb copy retains only in-frame clones and omits some. Among 60,000 to 75,000 clones listed, 65% to 80% were seen once. Sequenced here: PBMCs, sampled before nivolumab (anti-PD-1) treatment. This clonotype originated in a person aged 40 to 85 with oral cavity squamous cell carcinoma. The V and J genes are TRBV7-9 and TRBJ1-5, with 7 bases aligning to TRBD1. CDR3 amino acids: CASSLAGGVGYSNQPQHF. For the CDR3, the DNA is TGTGCCAGCAGCTTAGCAGGGGGCGTAGGGTATAGCAATCAGCCCCAGCATTTT.